The 20 T cell receptor delta chains listed next were all sequenced from one sample in a study of gamma-delta T cells after stem cell transplantation. TCRdb re-called the RT-PCR reads using CATT. The data show thousands of delta-chain clones, less than 25% seen once. Material for sequencing was gamma-delta T cells. The receptor set was obtained from a human donor. It is not recorded whose cells these are; they may come from a transplant donor.

This clone was recorded a few times. TCRdb pairs this DNA with a much larger clone's protein that differs at residue 5, likely a read error; the protein shown was translated from the DNA. The chain employs TRDV2 and TRDJ1, with TRDD3 matching 12 bases. The length of the CDR3 is 18 residues. CDR1 is GEAIGNYY and CDR2 is EKD in the germline V gene. V was clipped by 2 bases and J by 2 bases; unmatched bases: 11. In DNA, the CDR3 is TGTGCCTGTGACATGGTCCCACTGGGGGATACAGGAACCGATAAACTCATCTTT. Translated, it gives CACDMVPLGDTGTDKLIF.

By frequency in the sample, this clone is medium-sized. The J gene is TRDJ3, the V gene TRDV2; D remains unclear. The germline gives CDR1 GEAIGNYY, CDR2 EKD. The CDR3 has 18 residues. V was shortened by 0 bases and J by 0 bases, with 11 bases between the two germline ends. In nucleotides, the CDR3 is TGTGCCTGTGACACCGGGCTGGCCAGCTCCTGGGACACCCGACAGATGTTTTTC. This gives the protein CACDTGLASSWDTRQMFF.

Worth noting for this clone: A far larger clone is one base from this, pointing to a likely read error. The chain's CDR3 is CALGKPAVKLIF. CDR3 sequence (DNA): TGTGCTCTTGGGAAGCCAGCCGTCAAACTCATCTTT. The chain recombines TRDV1 with TRDJ1, with no clear D. The CDR3 consists of 12 residues. The V end lost 5 bases, the J end lost 8 bases, and 12 bases lay between the germline ends. Germline-derived CDR1 and CDR2 are TSWWSYY and QGS.

In its sample, this clone ranks as large (0.1 to 1%). This sequence joins TRDV2 and TRDJ1; D unresolved. CDR3 length: 15 amino acids. Trimming took 0 bases from V and 4 from J, leaving 14 bases between them. Germline V gene lookup returns CDR1 GEAIGNYY and CDR2 EKD. CDR3 bases: TGTGCCTGTGACACCGTAGGTCGCGTCCGCGATAAACTCATCTTT. It specifies CACDTVGRVRDKLIF.

Relative to its sample, this clone is medium-sized. The chain combines TRDV1 with TRDJ1; TRDD3 might be the D (6 bases). This CDR3 has 15 amino acids. CDR1 is TSWWSYY, CDR2 QGS, per germline. V gave up 2 bases and J gave up 5 bases, with 15 bases separating them. The CDR3 loop reads CALGEVGLGWDKLIF. The CDR3 region has the DNA TGTGCTCTTGGGGAAGTCGGCCTGGGGTGGGATAAACTCATCTTT.

This clone was observed a handful of times. One base separates it from a far larger clone, so it is likely a read error. Other nucleotide sequences in the sample specify the same CDR3. The chain couples TRDV1 to TRDJ1; TRDD3 aligns across 9 bases. CDR3 length: 24 residues. Germline V gene sequence: CDR1 TSWWSYY, CDR2 QGS. CDR3 nucleotide sequence: TGTGCTCTTGGGGACTTTCCTACGAACATACCTATACTGGGGGAGATCAGGTACACCGATAAACTAATCTTT. The encoded protein is CALGDFPTNIPILGEIRYTDKLIF.

The rearrangement uses TRDV2 and TRDJ1, with TRDD3 identical over 10 bases. V lost 0 bases, J lost 0 bases, and 12 bases stayed unmatched. Germline CDR1 and CDR2: GEAIGNYY and EKD. The CDR3 extends over 19 amino acids. Here the CDR3 DNA reads TGTGCCTGTGACACCGTGGGTACTGGGGGATCCCTGTACACCGATAAACTCATCTTT. This gives the protein CACDTVGTGGSLYTDKLIF.

Concerning this clone itself: This clone may be a read error of a much larger clone one base away. This chain uses TRDV2 with TRDJ1, with 9 bases fitting TRDD3. This CDR3 comprises 16 residues. Germline V lookup: CDR1 GEAIGNYY, CDR2 EKD. The CDR3 here is CACDLLGIRRTDKPIF. CDR3 sequence (DNA): TGTGCCTGTGACCTACTGGGGATACGACGGACCGATAAACCCATCTTT.

This clone is termed large. This CDR3 is also generated by other DNA sequences in the sample. This chain joins TRDV2 and TRDJ1; maybe TRDD2 (6 bases). V shed 3 bases and J shed 0 bases, with 22 bases lying between them. Germline V lookup: CDR1 GEAIGNYY, CDR2 EKD. The CDR3 length is 18 residues. The CDR3 is CACDFLDPTAGHTDKLIF. CDR3 nucleotides: TGTGCCTGTGACTTCCTGGATCCTACTGCGGGGCACACCGATAAACTCATCTTT.

Points on this clone: TCRdb records a much larger clone's protein for this DNA, with a difference at residue 14 that likely arises from a read error; the protein given is the translation of the DNA. V and J are TRDV2 and TRDJ1; 10 bases align to TRDD3. The CDR3 is 16 residues long. Germline assignment: CDR1 GEAIGNYY and CDR2 EKD. The CDR3 loop reads CACDTAFWGISDKPIF. CDR3 bases: TGTGCCTGTGACACCGCCTTCTGGGGGATATCGGATAAACCCATCTTT.

This clone is categorized as medium-sized (0.01 to 0.1%). This same CDR3 is encoded by further DNA sequences in the sample. The chain couples TRDV2 to TRDJ1; no reliable D call. CDR1 is GEAIGNYY, CDR2 EKD, per germline. The germline V and J ends were trimmed by 0 bases and 0 bases, with 7 bases remaining between them. The CDR3 spans 14 residues. CDR3 loop: CACDTWADTDKLIF. DNA of the CDR3: TGTGCCTGTGACACCTGGGCGGACACCGATAAACTCATCTTT.

In regard to this clone: This DNA's translation differs at residue 6 from TCRdb's protein, which comes from a much larger clone; a read error is likely, and the protein shown is translated from the DNA. The J gene is TRDJ1, the V gene TRDV2; D gene unclear. The CDR3 contains 14 residues. The germline CDR1 and CDR2 sequences are GEAIGNYY and EKD. V lost 0 bases, J lost 4 bases, and 11 bases lay in between. The CDR3 loop is CACDTSGNLDKLIF. CDR3 bases: TGTGCCTGTGACACCTCGGGTAACCTCGATAAACTCATCTTT.

This clone has just a few counts. TCRdb shows a much larger clone's protein in place of this DNA's translation, and the two differ at residue 17, likely through a read error; the protein shown is translated from the DNA. The chain links TRDV1 to TRDJ1, with TRDD3 matching 9 bases. V shed 3 bases, J shed 0 bases, and the junction held 29 bases outside the gene matches. Per germline, CDR1 TSWWSYY and CDR2 QGS. This CDR3 spans 24 amino acids. DNA for the CDR3: TGTGCTCTTGGGGACTTTCCTACGAACATACCTATACTGGGGGAGATCGGGTACACCGATAAACTCATCTTT. Its protein product is CALGDFPTNIPILGEIGYTDKLIF.

Regarding this clone: The protein that TCRdb holds for this DNA derives from a much larger clone and differs from the translated DNA at residue 14, which likely indicates a read error; the protein shown here is translated from the DNA. The CDR3 spells CACDTAESLSAAGYWDTRQMFF. DNA of the CDR3: TGTGCCTGTGACACCGCCGAGTCTCTTAGCGCCGCAGGCTACTGGGACACCCGACAGATGTTTTTC. This chain joins TRDV2 and TRDJ3; no clear D. V lost 0 bases, J lost 3 bases, and 26 bases lay in between. CDR1 GEAIGNYY and CDR2 EKD come from the germline V gene. CDR3 length: 22 residues.

As concerns this clone: This probably arose from a read error, given a far larger clone one base away. The sample carries other DNA sequences with the same CDR3. The J gene is TRDJ1, the V gene TRDV2; TRDD3 aligns across 11 bases. J gave up 5 bases and V 7 bases, and 8 bases lay outside the gene matches. CDR1 GEAIGNYY and CDR2 EKD come from the germline V gene. This CDR3 region has 14 residues. CDR3 in DNA: TGTGCCTGCGACTTACTGGGGGATAAAGATAAACTCATCTTT. Protein: CACDLLGDKDKLIF.

About this clone itself: It is likely a read error: a sequence one base away is far more abundant. This chain connects TRDV2 to TRDJ1; TRDD3 is a possible D gene (5 bases). The CDR3 totals 15 residues. Germline V gives CDR1 GEAIGNYY, CDR2 EKD. The CDR3 DNA is TGTGCCTGTGACACGTTAGGGGGGGCCACCGATAGACTCATCTTT. Amino acids: CACDTLGGATDRLIF.

This clone was counted many times. The chain recombines TRDV2 with TRDJ1; 11 positions match TRDD3. Germline V gene sequence: CDR1 GEAIGNYY, CDR2 EKD. CDR3 length equals 15 residues. V lost 1 base and J lost 3; bases outside the gene matches: 3. CDR3 residues: CACDTVGDTSDKLIF. CDR3 bases: TGTGCCTGTGACACTGTGGGGGATACGTCCGATAAACTCATCTTT.

Only a few counts were recorded for this clone. The genes are TRDV2 and TRDJ1, with 13 nucleotides matching TRDD3. V shed 4 bases, J shed 2 bases, and the junction held 24 bases outside the gene matches. CDR3 length: 22 residues. Germline assignment: CDR1 GEAIGNYY and CDR2 EKD. The CDR3 is CACEGLTGGYAGPESVTDKLIF. Written as DNA, the CDR3 is TGTGCCTGTGAGGGGCTTACTGGGGGATACGCGGGTCCTGAGTCTGTAACCGATAAACTCATCTTT.

Remarks on this clone: This may come from a read error, since a much larger clone is one base off. The identical CDR3 is also encoded by other nucleotide sequences in the sample. This chain connects TRDV2 to TRDJ1; 13 positions match TRDD3. Germline loops: CDR1 GEAIGNYY, CDR2 EKD. This CDR3 spans 16 amino acids. CDR3 protein: CACDTLGDTKSDKLIF. The DNA of the CDR3 is TGTGCCTGCGACACACTGGGGGATACGAAGTCCGATAAACTCATCTTT.

This clone is judged medium-sized. V is TRDV2 and J is TRDJ1; TRDD3 matches at 7 bases. J was trimmed by 7 bases and V by 5 bases; bases with no gene match: 12. CDR3 size: 14 residues. Germline V gene lookup returns CDR1 GEAIGNYY and CDR2 EKD. CDR3 loop: CACGGGFRPPKLIF. CDR3 bases: TGTGCCTGTGGAGGGGGATTCCGGCCCCCTAAACTCATCTTT.